The present entry profiles one T cell receptor (beta chain) with its context. TCRdb re-derived calls from the 5' RACE reads in MiXCR, one entry per CDR3 protein. The data show about 140,000 distinct CDR3 sequences, with more than 12% seen just once and over 12% held by the top ten. CDR1 and CDR2 from the germline V gene are KGHDR and SFDVKD. The CDR3 length is 14 residues. V was clipped by 7 bases and J by 10 bases, with 19 bases between them. The source of the sample is a study of T-cell memory formation after mild COVID-19. Across the study: TCR clusters mostly belonged to single donors.

The sequence came from an adult woman who had mild COVID-19 (a few samples of this study predate the infection). Cell type and time point are not known. Sequencing input: PBMCs or a T cell subset sorted from them (not recorded which). The rearrangement uses TRBV24-1 and TRBJ1-5, with D unclear. In nucleotides, the CDR3 is TGTGCCACCAGCCATATGTCGGTACTACACCCCCAGCATTTT. It encodes CATSHMSVLHPQHF.